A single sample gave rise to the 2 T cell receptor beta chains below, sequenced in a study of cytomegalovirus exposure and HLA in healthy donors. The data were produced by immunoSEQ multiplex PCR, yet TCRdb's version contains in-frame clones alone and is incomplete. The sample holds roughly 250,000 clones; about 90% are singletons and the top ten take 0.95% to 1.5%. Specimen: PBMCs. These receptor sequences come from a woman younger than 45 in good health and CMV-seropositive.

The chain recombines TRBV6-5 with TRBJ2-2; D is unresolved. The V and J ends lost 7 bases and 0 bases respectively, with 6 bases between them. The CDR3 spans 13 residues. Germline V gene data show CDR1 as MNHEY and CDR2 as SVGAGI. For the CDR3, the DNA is TGTGCCAGCATCCGCGCGAACACCGGGGAGCTGTTTTTT. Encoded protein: CASIRANTGELFF.

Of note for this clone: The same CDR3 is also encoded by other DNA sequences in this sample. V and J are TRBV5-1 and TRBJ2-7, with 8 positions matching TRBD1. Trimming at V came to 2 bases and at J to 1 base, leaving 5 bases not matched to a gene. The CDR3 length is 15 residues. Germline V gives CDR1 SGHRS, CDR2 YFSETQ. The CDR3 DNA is TGCGCCAGCAGCTTAGGACAGGGAGCGTCCTACGAGCAGTACTTC. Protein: CASSLGQGASYEQYF. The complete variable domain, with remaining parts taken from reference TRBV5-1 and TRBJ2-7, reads KAGVTQTPRYLIKTRGQQVTLSCSPISGHRSVSWYQQTPGQGLQFLFEYFSETQRNKGNFPGRFSGRQFSNSRSEMNVSTLELGDSALYLCASSLGQGASYEQYFGPGTRLTVT.